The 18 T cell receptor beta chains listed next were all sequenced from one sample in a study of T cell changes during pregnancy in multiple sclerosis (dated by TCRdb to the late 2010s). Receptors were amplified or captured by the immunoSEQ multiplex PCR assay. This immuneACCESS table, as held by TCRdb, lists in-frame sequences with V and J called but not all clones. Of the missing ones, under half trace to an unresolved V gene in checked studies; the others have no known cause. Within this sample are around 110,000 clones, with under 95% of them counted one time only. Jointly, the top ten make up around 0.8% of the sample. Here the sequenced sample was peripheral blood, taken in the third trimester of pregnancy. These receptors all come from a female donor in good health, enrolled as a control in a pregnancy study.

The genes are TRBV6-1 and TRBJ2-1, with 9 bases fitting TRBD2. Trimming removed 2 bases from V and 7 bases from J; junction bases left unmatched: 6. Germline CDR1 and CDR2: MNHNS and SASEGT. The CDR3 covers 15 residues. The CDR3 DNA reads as TGTGCCAGCAGTGAACTAGCGGGGCTAGTAAATGAGCAGTTCTTC. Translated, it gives CASSELAGLVNEQFF.

CDR3 in amino acids: CASSLGQGLSYGYTF. For the CDR3, the DNA is TGTGCCAGCAGCTTAGGACAGGGGCTGAGCTATGGCTACACCTTC. This chain joins TRBV7-2 and TRBJ1-2, with 8 bases aligning to TRBD1. CDR3 size: 15 residues. Trimming took 1 base from V and 4 from J; bases not matched to a gene: 5. CDR1 and CDR2 (germline): SGHTA, FQGNSA.

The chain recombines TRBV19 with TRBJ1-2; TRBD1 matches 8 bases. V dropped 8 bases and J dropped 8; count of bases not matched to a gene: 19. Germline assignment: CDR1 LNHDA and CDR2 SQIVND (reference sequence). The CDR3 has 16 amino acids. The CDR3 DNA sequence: TGTGCCAGTTATAGTCCTTATACTGGCAGGGGGCGCGGCTACACCTTC. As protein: CASYSPYTGRGRGYTF.

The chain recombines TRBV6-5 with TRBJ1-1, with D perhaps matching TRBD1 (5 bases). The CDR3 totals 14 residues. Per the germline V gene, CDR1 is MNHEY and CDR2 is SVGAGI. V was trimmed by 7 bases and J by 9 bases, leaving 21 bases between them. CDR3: CASIQGFGVSKAFF. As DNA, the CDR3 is TGTGCCAGCATCCAGGGCTTCGGAGTGAGTAAAGCTTTCTTT.

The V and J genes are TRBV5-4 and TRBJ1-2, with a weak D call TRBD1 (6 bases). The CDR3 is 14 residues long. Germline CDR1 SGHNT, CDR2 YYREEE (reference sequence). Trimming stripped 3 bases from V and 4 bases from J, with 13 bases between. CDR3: CASSSLQGTYGYTF. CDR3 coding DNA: TGTGCCAGCAGCTCGCTACAGGGTACCTATGGCTACACCTTC.

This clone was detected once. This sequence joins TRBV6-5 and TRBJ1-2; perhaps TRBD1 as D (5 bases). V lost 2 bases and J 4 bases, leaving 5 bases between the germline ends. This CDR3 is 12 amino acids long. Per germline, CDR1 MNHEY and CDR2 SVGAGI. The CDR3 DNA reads TGTGCCAGCAGTTACGACAGCTATGGCTACACCTTC. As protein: CASSYDSYGYTF.

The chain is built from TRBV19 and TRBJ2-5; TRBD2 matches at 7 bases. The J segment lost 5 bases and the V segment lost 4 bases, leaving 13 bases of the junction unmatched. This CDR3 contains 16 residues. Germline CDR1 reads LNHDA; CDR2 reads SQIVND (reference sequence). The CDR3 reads CASSTTSRGDGETQYF. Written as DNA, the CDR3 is TGTGCCAGTAGTACAACATCACGGGGGGATGGGGAGACCCAGTACTTC.

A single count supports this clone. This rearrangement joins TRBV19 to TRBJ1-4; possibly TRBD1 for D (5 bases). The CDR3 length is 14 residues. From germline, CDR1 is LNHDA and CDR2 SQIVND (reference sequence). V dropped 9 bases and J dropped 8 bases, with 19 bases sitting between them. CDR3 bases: TGTGCCAGCACTTCGGGGGAAGACGACGAAAAACTGTTTTTT. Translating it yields CASTSGEDDEKLFF.

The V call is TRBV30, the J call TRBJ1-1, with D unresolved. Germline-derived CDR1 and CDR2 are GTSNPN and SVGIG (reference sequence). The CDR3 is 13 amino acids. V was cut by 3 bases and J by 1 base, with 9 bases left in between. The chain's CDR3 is CAWSPHRNTEAFF. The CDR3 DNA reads TGTGCCTGGAGCCCCCATAGGAACACTGAAGCTTTCTTT.

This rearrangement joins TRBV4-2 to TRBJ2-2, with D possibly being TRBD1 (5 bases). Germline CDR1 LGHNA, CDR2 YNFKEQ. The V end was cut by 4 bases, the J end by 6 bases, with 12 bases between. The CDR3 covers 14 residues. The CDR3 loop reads CASSLNLGPGELFF. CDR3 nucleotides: TGTGCCAGCAGCCTTAATTTGGGGCCCGGGGAGCTGTTTTTT.

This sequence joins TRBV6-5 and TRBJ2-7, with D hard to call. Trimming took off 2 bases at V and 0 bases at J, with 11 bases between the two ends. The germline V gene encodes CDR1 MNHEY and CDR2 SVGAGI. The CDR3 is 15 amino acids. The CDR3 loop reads CASSYRPASSYEQYF. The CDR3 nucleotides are TGTGCCAGCAGTTACCGGCCAGCGAGCTCCTACGAGCAGTACTTC.

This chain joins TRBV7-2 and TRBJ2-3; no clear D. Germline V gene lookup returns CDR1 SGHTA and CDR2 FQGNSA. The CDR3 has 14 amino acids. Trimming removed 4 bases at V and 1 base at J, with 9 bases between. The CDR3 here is CASSSGFGTDTQYF. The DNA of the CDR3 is TGTGCCAGCAGCTCCGGTTTTGGCACAGATACGCAGTATTTT.

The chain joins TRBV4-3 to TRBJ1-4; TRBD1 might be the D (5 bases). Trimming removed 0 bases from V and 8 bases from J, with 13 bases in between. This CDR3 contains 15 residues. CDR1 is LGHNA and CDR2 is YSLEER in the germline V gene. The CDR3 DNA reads TGCGCCAGCAGCCAAGATCGGGACTCAGGGGAAAAACTGTTTTTT. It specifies CASSQDRDSGEKLFF.

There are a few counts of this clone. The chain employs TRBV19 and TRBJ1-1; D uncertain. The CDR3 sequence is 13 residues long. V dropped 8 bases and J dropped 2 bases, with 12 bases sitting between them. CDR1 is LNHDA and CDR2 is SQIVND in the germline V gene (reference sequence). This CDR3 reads CASFKEVNTEAFF. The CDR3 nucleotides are TGTGCCAGTTTCAAGGAGGTAAACACTGAAGCTTTCTTT.

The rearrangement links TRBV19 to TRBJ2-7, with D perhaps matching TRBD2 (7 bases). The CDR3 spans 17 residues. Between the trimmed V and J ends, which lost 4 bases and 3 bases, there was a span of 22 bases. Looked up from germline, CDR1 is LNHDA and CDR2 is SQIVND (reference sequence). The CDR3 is CASSSVPSGGRHYEQYF. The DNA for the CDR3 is TGTGCCAGTAGTAGTGTCCCATCGGGGGGCAGACACTACGAGCAGTACTTC.

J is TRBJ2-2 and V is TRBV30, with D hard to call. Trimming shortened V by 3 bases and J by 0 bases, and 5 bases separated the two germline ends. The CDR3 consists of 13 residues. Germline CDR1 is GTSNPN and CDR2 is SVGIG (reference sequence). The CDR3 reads CAWSHSNTGELFF. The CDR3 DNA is TGTGCCTGGAGCCATTCGAACACCGGGGAGCTGTTTTTT.

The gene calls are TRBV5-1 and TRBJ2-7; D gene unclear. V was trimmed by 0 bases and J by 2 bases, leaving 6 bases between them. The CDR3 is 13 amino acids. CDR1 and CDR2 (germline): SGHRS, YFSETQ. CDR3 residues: CASSLGTTYEQYF. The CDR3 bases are TGCGCCAGCAGCTTGGGCACTACCTACGAGCAGTACTTC.

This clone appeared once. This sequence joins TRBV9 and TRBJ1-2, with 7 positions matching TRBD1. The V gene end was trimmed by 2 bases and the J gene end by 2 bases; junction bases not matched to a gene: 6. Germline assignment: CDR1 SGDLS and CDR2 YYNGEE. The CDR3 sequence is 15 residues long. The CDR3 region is CASSVSGQPNYGYTF. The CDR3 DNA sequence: TGTGCCAGCAGCGTTTCGGGACAGCCAAACTATGGCTACACCTTC.